Listed here are 10 T cell receptor beta chains from one sample, sequenced in a study of shared clonotypes between healthy human individuals. Only CD45RO-negative cells positively selected for CCR7 counted as naive CD8 cells, so terminally differentiated effector memory CD45RA+ cells were excluded. Only in-frame clones appear in the TCRdb table, and some are missing; sequencing was by immunoSEQ multiplex PCR. The sample lists 2 million or so clones, approximately 95% occurring once. Material for sequencing was naive CD8+ T cells sorted from blood. The receptors originated from a man younger than 35 in good health.

This sequence joins TRBV9 and TRBJ2-7; D uncertain. The CDR3 is 15 residues long. Germline lookup yields CDR1 SGDLS and CDR2 YYNGEE. V was shortened by 4 bases and J by 5 bases, with 19 bases between the two germline ends. Here the CDR3 DNA reads TGTGCCAGCAGCCCAGGCGTGGGAAACATCCACGAGCAGTACTTC. Translation gives CASSPGVGNIHEQYF.

The V call is TRBV6-6, the J call TRBJ2-5; the match to TRBD1 covers 9 bases. V was pared by 5 bases and J by 3 bases, with 10 bases of the junction left unmatched. The CDR3 is 16 residues long. The germline V gene has CDR1 MNHNY and CDR2 SVGAGI (reference sequence). The CDR3 sequence: CASSLTLGQGKETQYF. DNA of the CDR3: TGTGCCAGCAGTCTCACCTTGGGACAGGGTAAAGAGACCCAGTACTTC.

The chain joins TRBV19 to TRBJ2-2; the D gene is possibly TRBD1 (5 bases). The germline V and J ends were trimmed by 3 bases and 3 bases, with 11 bases remaining between them. The CDR3 length is 15 residues. The germline CDR1 and CDR2 sequences are LNHDA and SQIVND (reference sequence). The CDR3 spells CASSMRQGYTGELFF. The CDR3 DNA reads as TGTGCCAGTAGTATGCGGCAGGGCTACACCGGGGAGCTGTTTTTT.

V and J are TRBV15 and TRBJ1-2; D possibly corresponds to TRBD1 (5 bases). Looked up from germline, CDR1 is LNHNV and CDR2 is YYDKDF (reference sequence). The CDR3 is 14 residues long. Between the trimmed V and J ends, which lost 3 bases and 6 bases, there was a span of 14 bases. The CDR3 DNA reads as TGTGCCACCAGCAGGGACGCGTCGGGGGATGGCTACACCTTC. It is translated as CATSRDASGDGYTF.

This clone was recorded a few times. Other nucleotide sequences in the sample specify the same CDR3. The rearrangement joins TRBV27 to TRBJ2-7; D perhaps matches TRBD2 (6 bases). This CDR3 region has 12 residues. Trimming cost V 1 base and J 6 bases, with 7 bases left between them. Germline V lookup: CDR1 MNHEY, CDR2 SMNVEV (reference sequence). Written as DNA, the CDR3 is TGTGCCAGCAGTTTATTGGGGGGCGAGCAGTACTTC. It encodes CASSLLGGEQYF.

The chain uses TRBV27 and TRBJ2-3, with 7 bases identical to TRBD1. This CDR3 region has 14 residues. Germline V lookup: CDR1 MNHEY, CDR2 SMNVEV (reference sequence). After removal of 7 bases from V and 3 bases from J, the junction contained 7 bases not matched to a gene. Here the CDR3 DNA reads TGTGCCAGCACAATAGGGGGCGCAACAGATACGCAGTATTTT. Its translation is CASTIGGATDTQYF.

Note on this clone: The sample contains more than one DNA sequence encoding this CDR3. This chain joins TRBV4-1 and TRBJ2-5; D is unresolved. V shed 2 bases and J shed 5 bases, with 12 bases lying between them. The germline CDR1 and CDR2 sequences are MGHRA and YSYEKL. CDR3 length: 14 amino acids. The CDR3 nucleotides read TGCGCCAGCAGCCAAACAGTGTCGTGGGAGACCCAGTACTTC. It yields the protein CASSQTVSWETQYF.

Details on this clone: This sample also contains other DNA sequences that code for the same CDR3. The gene calls are TRBV10-2 and TRBJ2-7; no reliable D call. Looked up from germline, CDR1 is WSHSY and CDR2 is SAAADI. The CDR3 is made up of 13 amino acids. V lost 5 bases, J lost 1 base, and 9 bases lay in between. CDR3 DNA sequence: TGCGCCAGCAGTCCCGACGGGTCCTACGAGCAGTACTTC. Translating it yields CASSPDGSYEQYF.

The V call is TRBV27, the J call TRBJ2-3; D is unresolved. Germline assignment: CDR1 MNHEY and CDR2 SMNVEV (reference sequence). V was shortened by 3 bases and J by 2 bases, with 21 bases between the two germline ends. The CDR3 extends over 18 amino acids. The CDR3 DNA sequence: TGTGCCAGCAGTTTCTTGGTGGGTGACACTGAACCCACAGATACGCAGTATTTT. Translating it yields CASSFLVGDTEPTDTQYF.

As regards this clone: Other DNA sequences from this sample encode an identical CDR3 as well. The chain employs TRBV15 and TRBJ2-7; TRBD1 matches 11 bases. Losses at the gene ends were 3 bases for V and 2 bases for J; bases not matched to a gene: 0. The germline V gene encodes CDR1 LNHNV and CDR2 YYDKDF (reference sequence). The CDR3 is 14 amino acids. In nucleotides, the CDR3 is TGTGCCACCAGCAGGGGACAGGGGGCCTACGAGCAGTACTTC. Its translation is CATSRGQGAYEQYF.